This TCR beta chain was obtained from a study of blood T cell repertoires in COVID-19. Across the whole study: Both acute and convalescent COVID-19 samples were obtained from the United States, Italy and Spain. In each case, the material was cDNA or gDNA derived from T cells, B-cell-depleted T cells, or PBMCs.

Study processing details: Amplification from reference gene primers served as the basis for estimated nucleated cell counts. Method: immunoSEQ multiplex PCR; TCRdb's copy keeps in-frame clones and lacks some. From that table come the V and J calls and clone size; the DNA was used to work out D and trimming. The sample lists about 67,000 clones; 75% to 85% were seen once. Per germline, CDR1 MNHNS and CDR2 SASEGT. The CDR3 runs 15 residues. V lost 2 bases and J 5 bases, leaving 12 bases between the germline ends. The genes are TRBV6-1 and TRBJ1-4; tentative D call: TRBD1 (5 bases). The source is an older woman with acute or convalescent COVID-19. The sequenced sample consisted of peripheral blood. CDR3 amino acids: CASSEQGGENEKLFF. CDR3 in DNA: TGTGCCAGCAGTGAACAGGGAGGGGAAAATGAAAAACTGTTTTTT.